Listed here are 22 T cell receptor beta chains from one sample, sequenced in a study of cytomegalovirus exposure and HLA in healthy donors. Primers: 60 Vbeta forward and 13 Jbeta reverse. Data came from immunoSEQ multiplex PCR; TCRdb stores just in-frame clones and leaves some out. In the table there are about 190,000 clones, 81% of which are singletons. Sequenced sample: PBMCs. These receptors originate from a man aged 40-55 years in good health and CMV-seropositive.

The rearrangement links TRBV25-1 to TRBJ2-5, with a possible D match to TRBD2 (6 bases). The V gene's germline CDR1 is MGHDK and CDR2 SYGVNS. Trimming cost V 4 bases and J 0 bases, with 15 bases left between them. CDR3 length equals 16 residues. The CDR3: CASSGLLALYQETQYF. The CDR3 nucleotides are TGTGCCAGCAGTGGCCTACTAGCCTTGTACCAAGAGACCCAGTACTTC.

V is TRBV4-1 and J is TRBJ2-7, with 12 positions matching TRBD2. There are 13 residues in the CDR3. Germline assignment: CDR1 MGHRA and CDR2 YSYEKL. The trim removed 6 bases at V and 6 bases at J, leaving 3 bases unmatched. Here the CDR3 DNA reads TGCGCCAGCAGTCTAGCGGGGGGGCCCGAGCAGTACTTC. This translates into CASSLAGGPEQYF.

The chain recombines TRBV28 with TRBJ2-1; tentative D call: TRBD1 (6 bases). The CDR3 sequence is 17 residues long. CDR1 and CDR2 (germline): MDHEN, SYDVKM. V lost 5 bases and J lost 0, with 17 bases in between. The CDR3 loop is CASSGAGDTSSYNEQFF. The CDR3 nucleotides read TGTGCCAGCAGTGGGGCCGGGGACACCAGCTCCTACAATGAGCAGTTCTTC.

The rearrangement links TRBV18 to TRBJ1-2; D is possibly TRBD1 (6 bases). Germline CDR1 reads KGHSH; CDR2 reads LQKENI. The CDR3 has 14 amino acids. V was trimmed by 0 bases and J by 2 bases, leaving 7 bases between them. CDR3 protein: CASSPPDRNYGYTF. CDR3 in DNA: TGTGCCAGCTCACCACCCGACAGGAACTATGGCTACACCTTC.

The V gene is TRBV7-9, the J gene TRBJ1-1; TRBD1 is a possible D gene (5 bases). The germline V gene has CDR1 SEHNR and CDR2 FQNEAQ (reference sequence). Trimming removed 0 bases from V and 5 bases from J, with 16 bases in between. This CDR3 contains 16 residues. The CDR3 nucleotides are TGTGCCAGCAGCTTAGCGCGGGGCAGCATGAGGACTGAAGCTTTCTTT. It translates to CASSLARGSMRTEAFF.

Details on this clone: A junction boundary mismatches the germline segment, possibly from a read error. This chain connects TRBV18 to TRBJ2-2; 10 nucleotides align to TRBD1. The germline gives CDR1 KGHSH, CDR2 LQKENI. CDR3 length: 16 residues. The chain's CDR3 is CASSPPGQGNPGELFF. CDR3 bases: TGTGCCAGCTCACCACCGGGACAGGGGAACCCCGGGGAGCTGTTTTTT.

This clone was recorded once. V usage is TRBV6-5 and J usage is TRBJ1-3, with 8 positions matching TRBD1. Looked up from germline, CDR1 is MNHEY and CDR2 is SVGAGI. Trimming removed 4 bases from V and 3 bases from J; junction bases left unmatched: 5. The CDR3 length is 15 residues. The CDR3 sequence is CASSFNRGFGNTIYF. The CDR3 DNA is TGTGCCAGCAGTTTCAACAGGGGGTTTGGAAACACCATATATTTT.

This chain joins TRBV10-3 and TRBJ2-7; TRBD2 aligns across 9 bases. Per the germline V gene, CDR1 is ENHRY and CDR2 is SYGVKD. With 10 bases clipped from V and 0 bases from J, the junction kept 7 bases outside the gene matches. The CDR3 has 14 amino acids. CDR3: CATRLAESSYEQYF. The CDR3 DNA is TGTGCCACCAGACTAGCGGAAAGCTCCTACGAGCAGTACTTC.

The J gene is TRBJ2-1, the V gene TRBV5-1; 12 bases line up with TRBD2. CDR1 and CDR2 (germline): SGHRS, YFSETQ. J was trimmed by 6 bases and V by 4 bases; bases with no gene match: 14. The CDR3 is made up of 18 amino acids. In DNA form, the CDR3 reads TGCGCCAGCAGCCAACGACTAGCGGGAGAGAGGGGGGGCAATGAGCAGTTCTTC. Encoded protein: CASSQRLAGERGGNEQFF.

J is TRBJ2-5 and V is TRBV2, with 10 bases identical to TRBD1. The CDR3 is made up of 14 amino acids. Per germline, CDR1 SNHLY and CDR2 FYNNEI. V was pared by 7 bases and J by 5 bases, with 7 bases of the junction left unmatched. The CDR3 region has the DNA TGTGCCAGCACTAGCGACAGGGGGCGGGAGACCCAGTACTTC. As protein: CASTSDRGRETQYF.

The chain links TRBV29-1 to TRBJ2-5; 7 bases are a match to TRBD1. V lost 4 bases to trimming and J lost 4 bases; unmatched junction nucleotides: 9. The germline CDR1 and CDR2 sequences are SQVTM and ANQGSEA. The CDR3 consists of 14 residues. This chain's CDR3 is CSVAGDRERETQYF. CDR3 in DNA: TGCAGCGTTGCTGGCGACAGGGAGAGAGAGACCCAGTACTTC.

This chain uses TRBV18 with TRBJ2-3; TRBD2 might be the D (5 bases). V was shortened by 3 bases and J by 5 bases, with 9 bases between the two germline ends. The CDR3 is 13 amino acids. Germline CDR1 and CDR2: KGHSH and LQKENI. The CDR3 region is CASSPTTVDTQYF. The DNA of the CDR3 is TGTGCCAGCTCACCGACTACCGTAGATACGCAGTATTTT.

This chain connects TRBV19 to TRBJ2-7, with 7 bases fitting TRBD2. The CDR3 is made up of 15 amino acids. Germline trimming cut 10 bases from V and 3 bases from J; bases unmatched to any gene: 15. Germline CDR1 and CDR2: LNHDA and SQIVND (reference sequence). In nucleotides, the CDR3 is TGTGCCACAGCGGGCGGGGGAGCCCGCCTCTACGAGCAGTACTTC. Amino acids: CATAGGGARLYEQYF.

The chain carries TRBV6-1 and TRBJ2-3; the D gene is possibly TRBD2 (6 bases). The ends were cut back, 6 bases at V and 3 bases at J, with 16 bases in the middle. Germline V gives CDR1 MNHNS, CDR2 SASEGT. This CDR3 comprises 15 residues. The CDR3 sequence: CASSSSSVWTDTQYF. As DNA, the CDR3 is TGTGCCAGCAGCTCATCTAGCGTCTGGACAGATACGCAGTATTTT.

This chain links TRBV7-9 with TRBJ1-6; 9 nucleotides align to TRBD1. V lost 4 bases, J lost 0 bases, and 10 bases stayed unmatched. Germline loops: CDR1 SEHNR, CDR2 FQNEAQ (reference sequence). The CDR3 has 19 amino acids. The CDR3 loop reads CASSSGTGRGSSYNSPLHF. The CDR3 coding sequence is TGTGCCAGCAGCTCCGGGACAGGGAGGGGGAGCTCCTATAATTCACCCCTCCACTTT.

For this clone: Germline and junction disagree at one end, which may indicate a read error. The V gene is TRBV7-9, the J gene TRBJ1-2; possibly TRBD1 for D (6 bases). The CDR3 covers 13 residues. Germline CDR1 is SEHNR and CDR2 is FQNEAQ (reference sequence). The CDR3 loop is CSSSLGQNYGYTF. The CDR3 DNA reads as TGTTCCAGCAGCTTAGGACAGAACTATGGCTACACCTTC.

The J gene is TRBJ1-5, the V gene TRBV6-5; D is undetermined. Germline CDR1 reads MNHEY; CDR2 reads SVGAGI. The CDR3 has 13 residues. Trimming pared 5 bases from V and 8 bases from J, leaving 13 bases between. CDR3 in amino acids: CASSIREGEPQHF. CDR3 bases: TGTGCCAGCAGTATTCGGGAAGGAGAGCCCCAGCATTTT.

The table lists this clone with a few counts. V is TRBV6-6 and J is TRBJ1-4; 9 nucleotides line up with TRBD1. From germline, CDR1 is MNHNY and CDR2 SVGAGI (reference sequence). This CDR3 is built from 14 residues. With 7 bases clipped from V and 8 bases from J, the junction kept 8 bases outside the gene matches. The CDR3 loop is CASILQGAEEKLFF. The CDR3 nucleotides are TGTGCCAGCATCCTACAGGGGGCCGAGGAAAAACTGTTTTTT.

Here the CDR3 DNA reads TGTGCCAGCAGCCCGAAGGTGGATGGGGGGTACACAGATACGCAGTATTTT. It translates to CASSPKVDGGYTDTQYF. This chain links TRBV9 with TRBJ2-3, with a tentative D call TRBD2 (6 bases). The CDR3 has 17 amino acids. V lost 4 bases and J 2 bases, leaving 20 bases between the germline ends. Germline V lookup: CDR1 SGDLS, CDR2 YYNGEE.

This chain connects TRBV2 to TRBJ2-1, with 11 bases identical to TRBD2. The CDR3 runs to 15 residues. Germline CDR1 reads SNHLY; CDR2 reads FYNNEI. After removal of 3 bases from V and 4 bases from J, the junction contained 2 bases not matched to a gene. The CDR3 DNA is TGTGCCAGCAGTGATAGCGGGGGGGCGTACAATGAGCAGTTCTTC. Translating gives CASSDSGGAYNEQFF.

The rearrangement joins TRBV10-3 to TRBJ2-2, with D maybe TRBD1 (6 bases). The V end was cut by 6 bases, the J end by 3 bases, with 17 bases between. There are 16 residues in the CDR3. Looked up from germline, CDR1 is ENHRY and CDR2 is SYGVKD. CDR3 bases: TGTGCCATCAGGGACAGCCCATTCGGGGACACCGGGGAGCTGTTTTTT. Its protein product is CAIRDSPFGDTGELFF.

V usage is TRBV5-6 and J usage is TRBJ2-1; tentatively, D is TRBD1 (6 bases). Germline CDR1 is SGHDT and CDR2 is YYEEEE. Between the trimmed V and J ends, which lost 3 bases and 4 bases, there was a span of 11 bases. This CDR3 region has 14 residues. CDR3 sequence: CASSSGQTYNEQFF. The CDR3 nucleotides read TGTGCCAGCAGCTCTGGACAGACGTACAATGAGCAGTTCTTC.